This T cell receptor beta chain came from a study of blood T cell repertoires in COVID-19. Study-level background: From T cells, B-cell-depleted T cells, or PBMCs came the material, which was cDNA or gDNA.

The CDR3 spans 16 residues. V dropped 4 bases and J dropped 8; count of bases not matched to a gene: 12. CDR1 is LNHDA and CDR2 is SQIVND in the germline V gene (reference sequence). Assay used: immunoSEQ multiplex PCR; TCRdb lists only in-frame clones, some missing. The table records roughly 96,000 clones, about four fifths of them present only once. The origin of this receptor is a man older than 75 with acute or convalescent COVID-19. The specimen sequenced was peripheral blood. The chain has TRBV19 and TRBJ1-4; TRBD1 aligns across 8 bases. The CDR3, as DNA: TGTGCCAGTAGTAATAGCATGGACAGGGATCACGAAAAACTGTTTTTT. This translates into CASSNSMDRDHEKLFF.